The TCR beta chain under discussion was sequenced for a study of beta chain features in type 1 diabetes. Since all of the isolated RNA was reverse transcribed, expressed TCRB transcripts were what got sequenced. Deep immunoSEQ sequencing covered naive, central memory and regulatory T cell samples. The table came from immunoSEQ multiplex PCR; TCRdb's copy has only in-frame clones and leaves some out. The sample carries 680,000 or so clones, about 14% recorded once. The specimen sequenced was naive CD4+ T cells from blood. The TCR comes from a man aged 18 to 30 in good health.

The CDR3 sequence is CSVISRGGEKLFF. DNA for the CDR3: TGCAGCGTAATCAGCCGCGGGGGGGAAAAACTGTTTTTT. This chain joins TRBV29-1 and TRBJ1-4, with D perhaps matching TRBD1 (5 bases). V lost 6 bases and J lost 8, with 16 bases in between. Per the germline V gene, CDR1 is SQVTM and CDR2 is ANQGSEA. This CDR3 spans 13 amino acids.